One and the same sample provided the 19 T cell receptor beta chains below, sequenced in a study of tumor-infiltrating lymphocytes in primary liver carcinoma. Making TCR beta cDNA involved roughly 0.55 ug total RNA and a constant-region primer. For TCR beta, libraries were produced by three nested multiplex PCR rounds using slightly modified ARM-PCR. Amplification in the first two PCR rounds was performed using TRBV1-TRBV30 forward primers and a C-beta reverse primer for 9 to 11 cycles each. TCRdb called the multiplex PCR reads again in MiXCR, with one record for every CDR3 protein. The repertoire holds approximately 300,000 distinct CDR3 sequences, 65% seen once, with more than 8.5% in the top ten. The source of the blood RNA was unsorted whole blood, and germline DNA was extracted as well. Source material: peripheral blood. These TCRs come from a man aged 35 to 55 with primary liver carcinoma and hepatitis B virus infection.

For this clonotype: Just one base apart from a much larger clone, this may be a read error. The chain employs TRBV5-6 and TRBJ2-7; 9 positions agree with TRBD2. The CDR3 runs to 16 residues. CDR1 and CDR2 (germline): SGHDT, YYEEEE. J lost 2 bases, V lost 4 bases, and 10 bases had no gene match. In DNA form, the CDR3 reads TGTGCCAGCAGCCGGCGATCTAGCGGGAAGACCTACGAGCAGTACTTC. Protein product: CASSRRSSGKTYEQYF. Combining the CDR3 with reference TRBV5-6 and TRBJ2-7 gives the whole variable domain DAGVTQSPTHLIKTRGQQVTLRCSPKSGHDTVSWYQQALGQGPQFIFQYYEEEERQRGNFPDRFSGHQFPNYSSELNVNALLLGDSALYLCASSRRSSGKTYEQYFGPGTRLTVT.

This clonotype occurred once. One base away lies a much larger clone, so this may be a sequencing read error. The gene calls are TRBV6-5 and TRBJ1-1; 7 nucleotides agree with TRBD1. Germline CDR1 is MNHEY and CDR2 is SVGAGI. This CDR3 region has 15 residues. The CDR3 spells CVSSYNRGMDTEAFF. The CDR3 region has the DNA TGTGTCAGCAGTTATAACAGGGGTATGGACACTGAAGCTTTCTTT.

Notes on this clonotype: Sequence at one end of the junction differs from germline and may be a read error. J is TRBJ2-7 and V is TRBV11-2; D ambiguous. The CDR3 length is 13 residues. CDR1 is SGHAT and CDR2 is FQNNGV in the germline V gene. The CDR3 sequence is CASRLPFSYEQYF. The CDR3 DNA is TGTGCCAGCAGATTACCGTTCTCCTACGAGCAGTATTTC.

This clonotype has only a few counts. A read error may explain this, as a much larger clone is one base away. Here the CDR3 omits its conserved ending phenylalanine or tryptophan, so a read error is the likely source. The gene calls are TRBV11-2 and TRBJ1-6; D is uncertain. CDR1 and CDR2 (germline): SGHAT, FQNNGV. Deletions cut 0 bases from V and 10 bases from J, with 4 bases between. The CDR3 covers 12 residues. The CDR3 bases are TGTGCCAGCAGCTTAGACTTATCACCCCTCCACTCT. Amino acids: CASSLDLSPLHS.

The rearrangement uses TRBV5-1 and TRBJ2-4; D might be TRBD1 or TRBD2, each matching 5 bases. The CDR3 covers 21 residues. V lost 1 base, J lost 1 base, and 27 bases lay in between. CDR1 is SGHRS, CDR2 YFSETQ, per germline. Here the CDR3 reads CASSLNLPGPGANMAKNIQYF. The DNA for the CDR3 is TGCGCCAGCAGCTTGAATCTCCCGGGGCCGGGTGCGAATATGGCCAAAAACATTCAGTACTTC.

Concerning this clonotype: A much bigger clone sits one base away, suggesting this may be a read error. This rearrangement joins TRBV12-3 or TRBV12-4 to TRBJ2-1; D is perhaps TRBD1 (5 bases). The CDR3 is 15 residues long. This CDR3 is CPSSLYRTSYNEQFF. The DNA of the CDR3 is TGTCCCAGCAGTTTATACAGGACCTCCTACAATGAGCAGTTCTTC.

Concerning this clonotype: The CDR3 carries no conserved terminal phenylalanine or tryptophan, so it likely arises from a read error. The gene calls are TRBV6-1 and TRBJ2-1; 11 nucleotides align to TRBD2. CDR1 is MNHNS and CDR2 is SASEGT in the germline V gene. V was pared by 6 bases and J by 7 bases, with 14 bases of the junction left unmatched. This CDR3 comprises 17 residues. The CDR3 reads CASRYRSGTSGYNEQFV. In nucleotides, the CDR3 is TGTGCCAGCAGGTACAGGTCCGGGACTAGCGGATATAATGAGCAGTTCGTC.

The chain has TRBV6-2 or TRBV6-3 and TRBJ1-5; D remains ambiguous. The germline CDR1 and CDR2 sequences are MNHEY and SVGEGT. This CDR3 has 12 amino acids. V lost 10 bases and J lost 12, with 19 bases in between. CDR3 loop: CANGNLANLQHF. The DNA for the CDR3 is TGTGCCAACGGGAATCTTGCGAATCTCCAGCATTTT.

Note on this clonotype: The germline gene is not matched at one end of the junction; a read error may be the cause. The chain is built from TRBV4-2 and TRBJ2-1, with no clear D. Germline assignment: CDR1 LGHNA and CDR2 YNFKEQ. This CDR3 spans 16 amino acids. This CDR3 reads CASSPSHRSSYNEQFF. The CDR3 bases are TGTGCCAGTAGCCCCTCACACCGGAGCTCCTACAATGAGCAGTTCTTC.

There are many counts of this clonotype. This rearrangement joins TRBV6-2 or TRBV6-3 to TRBJ2-7; no reliable D call. Germline CDR1 is MNHEY and CDR2 is SVGEGT. This CDR3 is 12 amino acids long. Trimming stripped 6 bases from V and 9 bases from J, with 15 bases between. CDR3: CASSPLMTAQYF. CDR3 coding DNA: TGTGCCAGCAGCCCACTCATGACCGCGCAGTACTTC.

Turning to this clonotype: The CDR3 does not close with the conserved phenylalanine or tryptophan, likely indicating a read error. The V and J genes are TRBV11-1 and TRBJ2-1; 10 nucleotides agree with TRBD2. Germline V gives CDR1 SGHAT, CDR2 FQDESV (reference sequence). This CDR3 comprises 16 residues. CDR3 sequence reads: CATSFGPSGSGDEQFY. The CDR3 DNA follows: TGTGCCACCAGCTTTGGCCCTAGCGGGAGCGGCGATGAGCAGTTCTAC.

With respect to this clonotype: Possible read error: a much larger clone is one base away. V and J are TRBV7-9 and TRBJ2-1, with 7 bases identical to TRBD2. Germline loops: CDR1 SEHNR, CDR2 FQNEAQ (reference sequence). The CDR3 is 16 amino acids. The CDR3 spells CAGSLWGGAAYNEQFF. The CDR3, as DNA: TGTGCCGGCAGCTTATGGGGGGGAGCCGCCTACAATGAGCAGTTCTTC.

This clonotype was seen only once. A much larger clone is a single base away; this may be a read error. The chain joins TRBV5-4 to TRBJ2-1, with D unclear. The CDR3 spans 18 residues. Germline loops: CDR1 SGHNT, CDR2 YYREEE (reference sequence). The V gene lost 4 bases and the J gene lost 8 bases, with 28 bases spanning the gap. As DNA, the CDR3 is TGTGCCAGCAGCGAAAAATCCCTACTCGGAATAACTGTCGATGAGCAGTTCTTC. As protein: CASSEKSLLGITVDEQFF.

This clonotype turned up a few times. This chain links TRBV5-4 with TRBJ2-7; D might be TRBD1 or TRBD2, each matching 5 bases. V lost 4 bases, J lost 0 bases, and 14 bases lay in between. CDR3 size: 15 residues. Germline V gives CDR1 SGHNT, CDR2 YYREEE (reference sequence). CDR3 nucleotides: TGTGCCAGCAGCCTCGGTGGGGACCTCTCCTACGAGCAGTACTTC. This translates into CASSLGGDLSYEQYF. Full variable domain (rest looked up from reference TRBV5-4 and TRBJ2-7): ETGVTQSPTHLIKTRGQQVTLRCSSQSGHNTVSWYQQALGQGPQFIFQYYREEENGRGNFPPRFSGLQFPNYSSELNVNALELDDSALYLCASSLGGDLSYEQYFGPGTRLTVT.

This clonotype was observed many times. In DNA, the CDR3 is TGTGCCAGCAGCCGGGTAGGGGAGAACACTGAAGCTTTCTTT. Its translation is CASSRVGENTEAFF. This rearrangement joins TRBV5-6 to TRBJ1-1; D perhaps matches TRBD1 (5 bases). The CDR3 is 14 residues long. CDR1 SGHDT and CDR2 YYEEEE come from the germline V gene. V lost 4 bases and J 1 base, leaving 11 bases between the germline ends. The full variable domain, with the rest looked up from reference TRBV5-6 and TRBJ1-1, is DAGVTQSPTHLIKTRGQQVTLRCSPKSGHDTVSWYQQALGQGPQFIFQYYEEEERQRGNFPDRFSGHQFPNYSSELNVNALLLGDSALYLCASSRVGENTEAFFGQGTRLTVV.

In this sample, this clonotype turned up a few times. CDR3 in DNA: TGTGCCAGCAGCCCCCTCCGGTATGGCTACACCTTC. This sequence encodes CASSPLRYGYTF. The chain links TRBV7-9 to TRBJ1-2; D ambiguous. Germline assignment: CDR1 SEHNR and CDR2 FQNEAQ (reference sequence). V was cut by 5 bases and J by 5 bases, with 9 bases left in between. The CDR3 is made up of 12 amino acids.

The chain combines TRBV5-4 with TRBJ2-7; 10 positions match TRBD1. The CDR3 runs to 15 residues. The J segment lost 4 bases and the V segment lost 4 bases, leaving 8 bases of the junction unmatched. Germline assignment: CDR1 SGHNT and CDR2 YYREEE (reference sequence). This CDR3 reads CASSHSGTGAYEQYF. DNA of the CDR3: TGTGCCAGCAGCCATTCCGGGACAGGGGCTTACGAGCAGTACTTC.

This clonotype was seen repeatedly, ten times or more. The chain has TRBV6-2 or TRBV6-3 and TRBJ2-3, with D possibly matching TRBD1 (6 bases). Germline CDR1 and CDR2: MNHEY and SVGEGT. This CDR3 has 13 amino acids. Trimming cost V 2 bases and J 5 bases, with 8 bases left between them. This CDR3 reads CASSYRGLDTQYF. As DNA, the CDR3 is TGTGCCAGCAGTTACAGGGGGTTAGATACGCAGTATTTT.

This chain connects TRBV5-1 to TRBJ2-1, with TRBD2 matching 9 bases. V shed 0 bases and J 2 bases; nucleotides not matched to a gene: 12. Germline CDR1 is SGHRS and CDR2 is YFSETQ. The CDR3 length is 19 residues. The CDR3 DNA sequence: TGCGCCAGCAGCTTGGAACCTAAGTTAGCGGGAGAACCCTACAATGAGCAGTTCTTC. This encodes CASSLEPKLAGEPYNEQFF. The variable domain in full, with the rest retrieved from reference TRBV5-1 and TRBJ2-1, is KAGVTQTPRYLIKTRGQQVTLSCSPISGHRSVSWYQQTPGQGLQFLFEYFSETQRNKGNFPGRFSGRQFSNSRSEMNVSTLELGDSALYLCASSLEPKLAGEPYNEQFFGPGTRLTVL.